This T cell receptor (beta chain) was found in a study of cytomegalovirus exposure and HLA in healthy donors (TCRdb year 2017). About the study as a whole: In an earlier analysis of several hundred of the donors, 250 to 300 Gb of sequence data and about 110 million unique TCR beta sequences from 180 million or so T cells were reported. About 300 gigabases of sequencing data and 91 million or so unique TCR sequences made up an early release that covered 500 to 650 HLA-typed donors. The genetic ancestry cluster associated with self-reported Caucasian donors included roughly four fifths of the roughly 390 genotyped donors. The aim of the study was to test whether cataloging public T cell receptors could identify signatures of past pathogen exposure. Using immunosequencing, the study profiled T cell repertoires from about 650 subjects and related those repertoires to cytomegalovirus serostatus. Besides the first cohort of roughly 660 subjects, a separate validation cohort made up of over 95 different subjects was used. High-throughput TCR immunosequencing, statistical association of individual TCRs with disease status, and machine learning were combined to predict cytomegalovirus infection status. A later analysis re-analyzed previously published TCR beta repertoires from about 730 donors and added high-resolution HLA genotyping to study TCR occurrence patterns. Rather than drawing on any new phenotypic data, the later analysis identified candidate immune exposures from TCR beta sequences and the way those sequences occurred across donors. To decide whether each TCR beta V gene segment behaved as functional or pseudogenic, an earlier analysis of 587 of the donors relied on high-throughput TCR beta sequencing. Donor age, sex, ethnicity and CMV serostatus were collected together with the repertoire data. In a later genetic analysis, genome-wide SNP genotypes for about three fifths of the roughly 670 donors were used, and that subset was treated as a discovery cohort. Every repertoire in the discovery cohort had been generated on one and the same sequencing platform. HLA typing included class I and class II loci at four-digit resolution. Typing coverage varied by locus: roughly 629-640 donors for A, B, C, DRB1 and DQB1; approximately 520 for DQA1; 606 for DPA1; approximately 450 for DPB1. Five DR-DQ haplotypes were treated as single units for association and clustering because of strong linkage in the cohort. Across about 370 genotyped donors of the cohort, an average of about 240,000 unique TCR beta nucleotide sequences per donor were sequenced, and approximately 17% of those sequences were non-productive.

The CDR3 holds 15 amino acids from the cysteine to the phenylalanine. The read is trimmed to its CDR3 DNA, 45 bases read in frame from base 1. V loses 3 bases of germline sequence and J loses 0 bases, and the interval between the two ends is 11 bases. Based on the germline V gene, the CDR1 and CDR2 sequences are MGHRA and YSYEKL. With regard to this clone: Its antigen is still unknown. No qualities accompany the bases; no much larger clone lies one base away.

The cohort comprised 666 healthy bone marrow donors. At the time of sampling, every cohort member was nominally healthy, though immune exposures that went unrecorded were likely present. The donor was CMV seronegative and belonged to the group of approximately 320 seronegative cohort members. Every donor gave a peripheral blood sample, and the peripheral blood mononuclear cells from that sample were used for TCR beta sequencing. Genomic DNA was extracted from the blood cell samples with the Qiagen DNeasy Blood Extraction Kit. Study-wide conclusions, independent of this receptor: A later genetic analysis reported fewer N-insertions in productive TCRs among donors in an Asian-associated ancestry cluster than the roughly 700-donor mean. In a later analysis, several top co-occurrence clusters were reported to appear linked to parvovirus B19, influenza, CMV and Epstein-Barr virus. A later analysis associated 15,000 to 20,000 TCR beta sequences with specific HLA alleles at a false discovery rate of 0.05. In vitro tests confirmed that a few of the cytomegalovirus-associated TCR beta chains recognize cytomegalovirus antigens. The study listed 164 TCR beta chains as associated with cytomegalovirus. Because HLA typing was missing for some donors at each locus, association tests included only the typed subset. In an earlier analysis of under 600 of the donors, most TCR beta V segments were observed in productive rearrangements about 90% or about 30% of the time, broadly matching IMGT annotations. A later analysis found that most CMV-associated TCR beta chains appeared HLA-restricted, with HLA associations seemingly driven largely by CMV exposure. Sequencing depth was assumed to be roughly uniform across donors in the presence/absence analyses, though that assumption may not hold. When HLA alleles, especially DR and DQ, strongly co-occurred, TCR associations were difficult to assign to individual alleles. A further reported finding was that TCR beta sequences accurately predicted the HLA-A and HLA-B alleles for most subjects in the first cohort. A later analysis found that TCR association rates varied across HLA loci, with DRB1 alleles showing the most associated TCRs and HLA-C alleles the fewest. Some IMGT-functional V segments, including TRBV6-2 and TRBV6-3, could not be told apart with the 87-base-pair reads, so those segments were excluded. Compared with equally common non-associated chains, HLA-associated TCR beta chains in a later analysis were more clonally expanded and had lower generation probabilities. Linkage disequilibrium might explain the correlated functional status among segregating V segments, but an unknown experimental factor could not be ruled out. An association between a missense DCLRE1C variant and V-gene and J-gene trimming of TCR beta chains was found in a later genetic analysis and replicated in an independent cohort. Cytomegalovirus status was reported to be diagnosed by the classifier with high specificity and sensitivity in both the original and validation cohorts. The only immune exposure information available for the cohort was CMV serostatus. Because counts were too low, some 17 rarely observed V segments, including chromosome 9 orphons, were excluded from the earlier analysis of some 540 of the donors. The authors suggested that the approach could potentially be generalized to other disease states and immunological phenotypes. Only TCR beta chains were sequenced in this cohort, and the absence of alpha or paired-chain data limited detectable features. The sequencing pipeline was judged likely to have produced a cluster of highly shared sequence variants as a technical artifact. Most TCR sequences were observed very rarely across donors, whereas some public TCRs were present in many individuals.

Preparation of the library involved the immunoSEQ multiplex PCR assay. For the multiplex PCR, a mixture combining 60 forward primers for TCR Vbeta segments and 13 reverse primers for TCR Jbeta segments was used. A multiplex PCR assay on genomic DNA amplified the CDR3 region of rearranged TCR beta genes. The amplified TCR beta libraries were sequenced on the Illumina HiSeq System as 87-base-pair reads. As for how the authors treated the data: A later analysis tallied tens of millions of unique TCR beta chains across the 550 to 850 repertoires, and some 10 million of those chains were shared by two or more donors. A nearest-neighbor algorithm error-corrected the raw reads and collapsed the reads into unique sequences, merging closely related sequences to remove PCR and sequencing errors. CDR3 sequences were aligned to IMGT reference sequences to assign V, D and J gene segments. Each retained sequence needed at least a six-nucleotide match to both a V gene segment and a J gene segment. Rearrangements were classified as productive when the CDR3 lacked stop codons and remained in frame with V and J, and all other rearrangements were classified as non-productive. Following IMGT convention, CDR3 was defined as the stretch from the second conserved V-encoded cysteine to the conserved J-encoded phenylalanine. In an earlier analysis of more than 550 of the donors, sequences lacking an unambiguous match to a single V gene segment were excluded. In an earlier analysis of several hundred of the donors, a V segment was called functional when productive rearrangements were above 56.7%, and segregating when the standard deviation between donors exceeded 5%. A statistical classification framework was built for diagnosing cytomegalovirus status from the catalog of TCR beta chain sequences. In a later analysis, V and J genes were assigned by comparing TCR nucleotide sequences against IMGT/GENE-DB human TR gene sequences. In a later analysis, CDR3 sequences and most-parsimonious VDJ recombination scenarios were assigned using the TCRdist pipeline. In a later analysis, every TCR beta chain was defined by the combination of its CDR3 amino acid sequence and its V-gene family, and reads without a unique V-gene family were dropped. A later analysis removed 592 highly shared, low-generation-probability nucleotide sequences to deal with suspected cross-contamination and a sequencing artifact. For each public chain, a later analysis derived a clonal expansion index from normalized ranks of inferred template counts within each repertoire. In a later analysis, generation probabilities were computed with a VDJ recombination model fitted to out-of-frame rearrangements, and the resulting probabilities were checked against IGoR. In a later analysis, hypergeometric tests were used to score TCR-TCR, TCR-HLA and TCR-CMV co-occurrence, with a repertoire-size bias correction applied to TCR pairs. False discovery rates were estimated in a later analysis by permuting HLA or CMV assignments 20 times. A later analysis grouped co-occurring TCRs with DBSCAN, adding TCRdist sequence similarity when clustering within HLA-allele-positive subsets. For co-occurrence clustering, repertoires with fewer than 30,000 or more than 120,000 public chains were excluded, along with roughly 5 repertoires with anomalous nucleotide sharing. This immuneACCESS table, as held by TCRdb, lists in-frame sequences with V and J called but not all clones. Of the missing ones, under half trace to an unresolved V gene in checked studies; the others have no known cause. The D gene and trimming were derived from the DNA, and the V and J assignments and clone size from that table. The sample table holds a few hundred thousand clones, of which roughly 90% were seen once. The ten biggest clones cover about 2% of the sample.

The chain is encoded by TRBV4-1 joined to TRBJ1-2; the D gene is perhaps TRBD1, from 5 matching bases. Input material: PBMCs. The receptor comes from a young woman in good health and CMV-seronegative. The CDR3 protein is CASSHLPTANYGYTF. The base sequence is TGCGCCAGCAGCCACCTCCCGACAGCTAACTATGGCTACACCTTC.